This T cell receptor (beta chain) appears in the sequencing data of a study of blood T cell repertoires in COVID-19. Study-wide context: In each case, the material was cDNA or gDNA derived from T cells, B-cell-depleted T cells, or PBMCs.

Losses at the gene ends were 6 bases for V and 3 bases for J; bases not matched to a gene: 9. Per the germline V gene, CDR1 is MDHEN and CDR2 is SYDVKM. This CDR3 comprises 15 residues. Profiled with immunoSEQ multiplex PCR; TCRdb holds only in-frame clones, not every one. The repertoire holds approximately 230,000 clones, with roughly 84% as singletons. Sequenced material: peripheral blood. The chain links TRBV28 to TRBJ2-7; 9 nucleotides match TRBD1. This clonotype was sampled from a woman between 40 and 50 years old who had recovered from COVID-19. The CDR3 DNA is TGTGCCAGCAGAGCGAAGGGACAGGGCAGCTACGAGCAGTACTTC. Amino acids: CASRAKGQGSYEQYF.